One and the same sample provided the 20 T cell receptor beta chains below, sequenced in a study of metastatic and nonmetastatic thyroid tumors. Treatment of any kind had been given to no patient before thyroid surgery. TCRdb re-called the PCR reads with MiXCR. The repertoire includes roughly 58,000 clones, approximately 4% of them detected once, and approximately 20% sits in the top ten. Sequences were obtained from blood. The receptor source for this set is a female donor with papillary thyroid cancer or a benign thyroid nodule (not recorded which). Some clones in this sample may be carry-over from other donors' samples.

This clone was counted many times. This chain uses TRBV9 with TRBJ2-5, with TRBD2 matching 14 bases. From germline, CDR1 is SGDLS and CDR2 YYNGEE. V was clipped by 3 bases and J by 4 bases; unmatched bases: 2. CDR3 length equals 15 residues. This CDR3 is CASSAGLAGVETQYF. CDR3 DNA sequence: TGTGCCAGCAGCGCGGGACTAGCGGGAGTAGAGACCCAGTACTTC.

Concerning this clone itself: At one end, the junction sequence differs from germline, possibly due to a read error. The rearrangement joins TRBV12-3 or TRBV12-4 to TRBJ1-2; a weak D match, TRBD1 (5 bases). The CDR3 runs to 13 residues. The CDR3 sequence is CASRAQGEYGYRF. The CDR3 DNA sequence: TGTGCCAGCAGAGCCCAGGGAGAGTATGGCTACAGATTC.

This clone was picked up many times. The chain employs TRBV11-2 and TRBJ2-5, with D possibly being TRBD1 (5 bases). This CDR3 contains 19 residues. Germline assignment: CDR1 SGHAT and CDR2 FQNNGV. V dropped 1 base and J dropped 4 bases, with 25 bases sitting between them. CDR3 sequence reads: CASSLGSTAGWSSPETQYF. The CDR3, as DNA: TGTGCCAGCAGCTTAGGGTCAACGGCAGGGTGGTCATCTCCAGAGACCCAGTACTTC.

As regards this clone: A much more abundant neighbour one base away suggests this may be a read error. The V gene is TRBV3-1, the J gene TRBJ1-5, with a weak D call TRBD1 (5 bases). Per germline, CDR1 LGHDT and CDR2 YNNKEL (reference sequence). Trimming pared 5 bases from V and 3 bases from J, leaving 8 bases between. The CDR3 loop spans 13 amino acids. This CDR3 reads CASSTGYNQPQHF. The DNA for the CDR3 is TGTGCCAGCAGCACAGGCTACAATCAGCCCCAGCATTTT.

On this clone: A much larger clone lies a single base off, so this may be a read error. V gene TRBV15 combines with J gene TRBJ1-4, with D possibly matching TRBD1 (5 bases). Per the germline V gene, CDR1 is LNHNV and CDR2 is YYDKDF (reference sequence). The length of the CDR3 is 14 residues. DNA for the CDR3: TGTGCCACCGGCAGAGATTCAGGGCCTGAAAAACTGTTTTTT. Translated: CATGRDSGPEKLFF.

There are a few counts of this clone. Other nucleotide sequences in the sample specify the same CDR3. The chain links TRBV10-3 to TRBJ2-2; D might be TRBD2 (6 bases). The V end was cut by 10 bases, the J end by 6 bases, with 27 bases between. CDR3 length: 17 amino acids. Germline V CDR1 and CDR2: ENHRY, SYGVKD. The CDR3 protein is CATRGRGAGRGAGELFF. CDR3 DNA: TGTGCCACCAGAGGACGTGGTGCCGGGCGGGGCGCCGGGGAGCTGTTTTTT.

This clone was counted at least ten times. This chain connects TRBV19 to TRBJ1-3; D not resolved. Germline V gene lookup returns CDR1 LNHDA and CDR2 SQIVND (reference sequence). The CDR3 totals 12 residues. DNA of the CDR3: TGTGCGACGGCGAAGGTTGGAAACACCATATATTTT. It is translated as CATAKVGNTIYF.

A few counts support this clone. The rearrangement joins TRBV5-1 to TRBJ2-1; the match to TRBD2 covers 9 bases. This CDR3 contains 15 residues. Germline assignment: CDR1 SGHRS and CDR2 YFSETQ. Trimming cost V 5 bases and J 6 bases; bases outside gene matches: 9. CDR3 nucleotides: TGCGCCAGCAGGGCTAGCGGGGAACCGACCAATGAGCAGTTCTTC. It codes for CASRASGEPTNEQFF.

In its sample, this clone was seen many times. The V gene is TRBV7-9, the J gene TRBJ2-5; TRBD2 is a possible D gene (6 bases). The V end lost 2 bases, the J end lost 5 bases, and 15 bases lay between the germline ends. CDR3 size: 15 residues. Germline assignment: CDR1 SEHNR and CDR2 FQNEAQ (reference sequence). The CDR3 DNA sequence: TGTGCCAGCAGCTTACGGATCGGGAGCCTGGAGACCCAGTACTTC. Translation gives CASSLRIGSLETQYF.

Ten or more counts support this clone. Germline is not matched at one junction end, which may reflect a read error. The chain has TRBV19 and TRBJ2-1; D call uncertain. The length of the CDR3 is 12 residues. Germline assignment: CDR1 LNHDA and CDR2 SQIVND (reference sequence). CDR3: CASSIDLGAVVF. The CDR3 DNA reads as TGTGCCAGTAGTATAGATCTCGGCGCCGTGGTCTTC.

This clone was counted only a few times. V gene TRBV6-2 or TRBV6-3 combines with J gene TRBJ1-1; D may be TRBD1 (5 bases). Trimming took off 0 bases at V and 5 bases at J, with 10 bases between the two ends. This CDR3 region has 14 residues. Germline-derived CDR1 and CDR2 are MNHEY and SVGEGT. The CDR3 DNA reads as TGTGCCAGCAGTTACTCACCGAGGGGAACTGAAGCTTTCTTT. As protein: CASSYSPRGTEAFF.

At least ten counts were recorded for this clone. The CDR3 nucleotides are TGTGCCACCAGCCCAGGGGATGGCTACACCTTC. It yields the protein CATSPGDGYTF. This chain links TRBV15 with TRBJ1-2, with D possibly TRBD1 on 6 matching bases. This CDR3 comprises 11 residues. Trimming left V 5 bases short and J 6 bases short, with 7 bases between. CDR1 is LNHNV and CDR2 is YYDKDF in the germline V gene (reference sequence). The full variable domain, with the rest looked up from reference TRBV15 and TRBJ1-2, is DAMVIQNPRYQVTQFGKPVTLSCSQTLNHNVMYWYQQKSSQAPKLLFHYYDKDFNNEADTPDNFQSRRPNTSFCFLDIRSPGLGDTAMYLCATSPGDGYTFGSGTRLTVV.

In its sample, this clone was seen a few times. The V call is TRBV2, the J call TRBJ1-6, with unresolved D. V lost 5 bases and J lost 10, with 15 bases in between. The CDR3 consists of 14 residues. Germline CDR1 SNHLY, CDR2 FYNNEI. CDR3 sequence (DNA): TGTGCCAGCAGTCCCCCGACGGTGGGGTCACCCCTCCACTTT. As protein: CASSPPTVGSPLHF.

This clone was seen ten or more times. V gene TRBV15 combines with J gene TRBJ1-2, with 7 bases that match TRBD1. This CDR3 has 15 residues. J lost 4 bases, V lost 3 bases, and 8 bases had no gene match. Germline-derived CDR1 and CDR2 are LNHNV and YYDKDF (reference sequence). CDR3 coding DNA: TGTGCCACCAGCAGCATCCCGGGACAGCTCTATGGCTACACCTTC. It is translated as CATSSIPGQLYGYTF.

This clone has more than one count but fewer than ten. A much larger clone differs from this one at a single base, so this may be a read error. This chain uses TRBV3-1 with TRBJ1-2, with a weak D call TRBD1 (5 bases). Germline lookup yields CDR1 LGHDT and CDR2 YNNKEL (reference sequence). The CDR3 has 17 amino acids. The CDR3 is CASNQAGRRGGTYGYTF. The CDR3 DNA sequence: TGTGCCAGCAACCAAGCCGGGCGAAGGGGCGGTACCTATGGCTACACCTTC.

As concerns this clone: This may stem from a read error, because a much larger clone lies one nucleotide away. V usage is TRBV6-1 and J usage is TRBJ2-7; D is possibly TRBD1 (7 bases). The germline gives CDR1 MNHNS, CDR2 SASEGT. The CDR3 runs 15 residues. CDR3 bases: TGTGCCAGCTGCTCAGGGGGGAGAAGCTCCTACGGGCAGTACTTC. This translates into CASCSGGRSSYGQYF.

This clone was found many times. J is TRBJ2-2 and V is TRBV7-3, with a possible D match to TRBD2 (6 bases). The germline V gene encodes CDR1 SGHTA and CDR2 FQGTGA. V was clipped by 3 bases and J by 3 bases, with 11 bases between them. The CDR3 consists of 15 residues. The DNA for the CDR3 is TGTGCCAGCAGCTTCTCCGGGGGAGACACCGGGGAGCTGTTTTTT. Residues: CASSFSGGDTGELFF.

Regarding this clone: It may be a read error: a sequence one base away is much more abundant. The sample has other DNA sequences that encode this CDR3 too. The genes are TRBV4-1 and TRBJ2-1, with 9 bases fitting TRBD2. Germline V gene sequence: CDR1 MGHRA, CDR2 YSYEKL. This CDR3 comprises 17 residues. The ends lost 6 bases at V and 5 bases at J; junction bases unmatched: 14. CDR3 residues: CASSRGLSGGDDNEQFF. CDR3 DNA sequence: TGCGCCAGCAGTCGCGGACTTAGCGGGGGTGATGACAATGAGCAGTTCTTC.

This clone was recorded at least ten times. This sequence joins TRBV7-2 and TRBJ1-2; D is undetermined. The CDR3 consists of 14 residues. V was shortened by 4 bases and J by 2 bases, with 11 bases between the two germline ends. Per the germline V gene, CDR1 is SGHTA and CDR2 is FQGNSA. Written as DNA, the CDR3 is TGTGCCAGCAGCTCCGGGTGGCCAAACTATGGCTACACCTTC. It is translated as CASSSGWPNYGYTF.

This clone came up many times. In nucleotides, the CDR3 is TGTGCCAGCAGCTTCGCGTCCGGACGACTTAACGAGCAGTACTTC. Protein: CASSFASGRLNEQYF. This chain uses TRBV11-2 with TRBJ2-7; D remains ambiguous. This CDR3 has 15 amino acids. The V gene's germline CDR1 is SGHAT and CDR2 FQNNGV. Trimming removed 3 bases from V and 5 bases from J, with 17 bases in between.